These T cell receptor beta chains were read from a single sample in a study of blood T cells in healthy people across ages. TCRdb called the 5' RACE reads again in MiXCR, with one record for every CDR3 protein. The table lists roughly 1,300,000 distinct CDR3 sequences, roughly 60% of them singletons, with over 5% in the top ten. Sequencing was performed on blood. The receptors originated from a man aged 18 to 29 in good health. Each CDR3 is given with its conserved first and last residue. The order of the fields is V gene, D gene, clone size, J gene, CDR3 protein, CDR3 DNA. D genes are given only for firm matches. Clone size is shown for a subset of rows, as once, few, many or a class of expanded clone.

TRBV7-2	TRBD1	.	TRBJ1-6	CASSAGQIISPLHF	TGTGCCAGCAGCGCGGGACAGATTATTTCACCCCTCCACTTT
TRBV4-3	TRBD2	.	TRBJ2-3	CASSQVRGGVYTQYF	TGCGCCAGCAGCCAAGTGCGCGGGGGGGTTTATACGCAGTATTTT
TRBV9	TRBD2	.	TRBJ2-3	CASSPRTSGVEDTQYF	TGTGCCAGCAGCCCCCGGACTAGCGGGGTTGAAGATACGCAGTATTTT
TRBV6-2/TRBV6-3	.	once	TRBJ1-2	CASSYSTEPYGYTF	TGTGCCAGCAGTTATTCGACAGAACCCTATGGCTACACCTTC
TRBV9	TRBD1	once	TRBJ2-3	CASSVETGRTDTQYF	TGTGCCAGCAGCGTAGAGACAGGGCGCACAGATACGCAGTATTTT
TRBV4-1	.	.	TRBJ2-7	CASSQEPTPAYEQYF	TGCGCCAGCAGCCAAGAGCCTACACCGGCGTACGAGCAGTACTTC
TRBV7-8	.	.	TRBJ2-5	CASTLEGEQYF	TGTGCCAGCACCTTAGAGGGGGAGCAGTACTTC
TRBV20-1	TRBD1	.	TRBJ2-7	CSAQTGDRFRYEQYF	TGCAGTGCCCAGACCGGGGACAGGTTTCGCTACGAGCAGTACTTC
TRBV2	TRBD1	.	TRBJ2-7	CASSLRDRGIYEQYF	TGTGCCAGCAGTCTCCGGGACAGGGGAATCTACGAGCAGTACTTC
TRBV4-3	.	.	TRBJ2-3	CASSHPAGARAVDTQYF	TGCGCCAGCAGCCATCCCGCAGGGGCCCGGGCGGTAGATACGCAGTATTTT
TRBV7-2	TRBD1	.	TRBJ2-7	CASSYRTGTNEQYF	TGTGCCAGCAGCTACCGGACAGGAACGAACGAGCAGTACTTC
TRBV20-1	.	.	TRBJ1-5	CSARDFTAGANQPQHF	TGCAGTGCTAGAGATTTTACAGCCGGGGCCAATCAGCCCCAGCATTTT
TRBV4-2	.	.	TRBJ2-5	CASSQDFGRKETQYF	TGTGCCAGCAGCCAAGATTTCGGCAGGAAAGAGACCCAGTACTTC
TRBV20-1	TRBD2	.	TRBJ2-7	CSARDYGRHLGEQYF	TGCAGTGCTAGAGATTACGGGAGGCATCTGGGGGAGCAGTACTTC